The clone carrying this TCR beta chain has just one count. The data derive from a study of blood T cell repertoires in COVID-19. Some clones are missing from TCRdb's copy, which holds only in-frame ones; the method was immunoSEQ multiplex PCR. The table records 210,000 or so clones, 70% to 90% of them present only once. J gave up 1 base and V 4 bases, and 6 bases lay outside the gene matches. The CDR3 runs to 15 residues. Germline V gene lookup returns CDR1 SGHKS and CDR2 YYEKEE (reference sequence). The TCR was taken from a man aged 25 to 45 who had recovered from COVID-19. This sequence joins TRBV5-5 and TRBJ2-7; 9 bases agree with TRBD2. The sample taken for sequencing was PBMCs or T cells enriched from blood (not recorded which). The DNA of the CDR3 is TGTGCCAGCAGCATTGCGGGGGGGCAGTCCTACGAGCAGTACTTC. This sequence encodes CASSIAGGQSYEQYF.